Below, 15 T cell receptor beta chains from the same sample are listed, as sequenced in a study of radiation and T cells in renal cell carcinoma. The treatment: treatment-naive control, cytoreductive nephrectomy. Method: immunoSEQ multiplex PCR; TCRdb's copy keeps in-frame clones and lacks some. The profile shows some 4,000 clones, roughly 80% of them singletons. The sample here was tumor tissue, taken from a patient whose treatment was nephrectomy without radiotherapy. These receptors were taken from a man over 45 with renal cell carcinoma.

V is TRBV7-6 and J is TRBJ2-3; 12 bases align to TRBD2. The length of the CDR3 is 15 residues. The V segment lost 6 bases and the J segment 6 bases; nucleotides outside the gene matches: 7. CDR1 is SGHVS, CDR2 FNYEAQ, per germline. This CDR3 is CASRPTSGRRDTQYF. The CDR3 coding sequence is TGTGCCAGCAGACCCACTAGCGGGAGGCGGGATACGCAGTATTTT.

This rearrangement joins TRBV7-2 to TRBJ2-1, with unresolved D. Germline CDR1 reads SGHTA; CDR2 reads FQGNSA. With 1 base removed from V and 14 bases from J, the gap between germline ends came to 9 bases. This CDR3 is built from 11 residues. The CDR3 reads CASSLGALEFF. For the CDR3, the DNA is TGTGCCAGCAGCTTAGGAGCGTTGGAGTTCTTC.

CDR3 in amino acids: CASSIDGLAGGYEQYF. The CDR3 bases are TGTGCCAGTAGTATAGATGGTCTAGCGGGAGGCTACGAGCAGTACTTC. This chain links TRBV19 with TRBJ2-7; 11 bases align to TRBD2. J was trimmed by 3 bases and V by 0 bases; bases with no gene match: 4. The CDR3 runs 16 residues. The germline CDR1 and CDR2 sequences are LNHDA and SQIVND (reference sequence).

CDR3 sequence: CASSVGTSLEGSYNEQFF. CDR3 in DNA: TGTGCCAGCAGCGTAGGGACCTCTCTTGAGGGCTCCTACAATGAGCAGTTCTTC. The V call is TRBV9, the J call TRBJ2-1; maybe TRBD2 (5 bases). CDR1 and CDR2 (germline): SGDLS, YYNGEE. Deletions cut 0 bases from V and 0 bases from J, with 16 bases between. CDR3 length: 18 amino acids.

This chain uses TRBV13 with TRBJ2-7; D is unresolved. Trimming pared 5 bases from V and 4 bases from J, leaving 6 bases between. Per germline, CDR1 PRHDT and CDR2 FYEKMQ (reference sequence). CDR3 size: 11 residues. CDR3 sequence: CASSEQYEQYF. For the CDR3, the DNA is TGTGCCAGCAGCGAACAATACGAGCAGTACTTC.

V and J are TRBV28 and TRBJ1-1, with 9 bases aligning to TRBD1. This CDR3 region has 15 residues. The J segment lost 6 bases and the V segment lost 8 bases, leaving 13 bases of the junction unmatched. CDR1 and CDR2 from the germline V gene are MDHEN and SYDVKM. CDR3 amino acids: CASLPHIGTGPEAFF. The CDR3 DNA follows: TGTGCCAGCTTACCTCATATTGGGACAGGGCCTGAAGCTTTCTTT.

The genes are TRBV25-1 and TRBJ2-7; a weak D match, TRBD2 (6 bases). CDR3 size: 15 residues. Germline CDR1 is MGHDK and CDR2 is SYGVNS. Trimming pared 3 bases from V and 4 bases from J, leaving 16 bases between. The CDR3 nucleotides read TGTGCCAGCAGTGACCCACTAGCAGCCAGATACGAGCAGTACTTC. Amino acid sequence: CASSDPLAARYEQYF.

This clone was observed a few times. The rearrangement links TRBV20-1 to TRBJ1-1; D unresolved. The germline V and J ends were trimmed by 1 base and 7 bases, with 7 bases remaining between them. This CDR3 is built from 11 residues. CDR1 is DFQATT and CDR2 is SNEGSKA in the germline V gene (reference sequence). The CDR3 DNA follows: TGCAGTGCTAGAGTTGTGGGTGAAGCTTTCTTT. Translated: CSARVVGEAFF.

The sample holds a few counts of this clone. Different DNA sequences within this sample yield the same CDR3. Here the CDR3 reads CASSLGRDQPQHF. The DNA for the CDR3 is TGTGCCAGCAGCTTGGGAAGGGATCAGCCCCAGCATTTT. The chain joins TRBV5-4 to TRBJ1-5; D is unclear. V was pared by 0 bases and J by 5 bases, with 6 bases between. Germline loops: CDR1 SGHNT, CDR2 YYREEE (reference sequence). This CDR3 comprises 13 residues.

The chain's CDR3 is CASSQTGTVNIQYF. CDR3 nucleotides: TGTGCCAGCAGCCAAACCGGGACAGTAAACATTCAGTACTTC. The J gene is TRBJ2-4, the V gene TRBV5-6; 7 nucleotides line up with TRBD1. This CDR3 has 14 amino acids. The germline V gene encodes CDR1 SGHDT and CDR2 YYEEEE. J was trimmed by 6 bases and V by 4 bases; bases with no gene match: 7.

This clone has only a few counts. The chain uses TRBV11-2 and TRBJ2-3, with D maybe TRBD2 (5 bases). V was trimmed by 5 bases and J by 3 bases, leaving 9 bases between them. There are 13 residues in the CDR3. CDR1 is SGHAT, CDR2 FQNNGV, per germline. CDR3 residues: CASSPRVTDTQYF. Here the CDR3 DNA reads TGTGCCAGCAGCCCGAGGGTTACAGATACGCAGTATTTT. Using reference TRBV11-2 and TRBJ2-3 for the parts outside the CDR3, the full variable domain is EAGVAQSPRYKIIEKRQSVAFWCNPISGHATLYWYQQILGQGPKLLIQFQNNGVVDDSQLPKDRFSAERLKGVDSTLKIQPAKLEDSAVYLCASSPRVTDTQYFGPGTRLTVL.

The table lists this clone with a few counts. V gene TRBV6-6 combines with J gene TRBJ1-2; no definite D call. The V gene's germline CDR1 is MNHNY and CDR2 SVGAGI (reference sequence). Trimming removed 2 bases from V and 7 bases from J, with 11 bases in between. There are 13 residues in the CDR3. The CDR3 nucleotides read TGTGCCAGCAGTTACGGGCCGGACGGTGGCTACACCTTC. This codes for CASSYGPDGGYTF.

This clone was seen a few times. The CDR3 coding sequence is TGTGCCAGCAGTGCGGATATCCGGTACGAGCAGTACTTC. Translating gives CASSADIRYEQYF. V gene TRBV27 combines with J gene TRBJ2-7; D is unresolved. Germline CDR1 and CDR2: MNHEY and SMNVEV (reference sequence). This CDR3 contains 13 residues. Trimming took 5 bases from V and 4 from J, leaving 12 bases between them.

This sequence joins TRBV5-6 and TRBJ1-5, with D hard to call. The V end was cut by 0 bases, the J end by 4 bases, with 8 bases between. This CDR3 contains 14 residues. CDR1 and CDR2 (germline): SGHDT, YYEEEE. CDR3: CASSLVGGNQPQHF. The CDR3 DNA reads as TGTGCCAGCAGCTTGGTTGGAGGGAATCAGCCCCAGCATTTT.

This chain uses TRBV19 with TRBJ1-2; 7 bases map to TRBD1. Germline values: CDR1 LNHDA, CDR2 SQIVND (reference sequence). V was pared by 3 bases and J by 4 bases, with 11 bases of the junction left unmatched. The CDR3 sequence is 16 residues long. CDR3 nucleotide sequence: TGTGCCAGTAGTATCTCGGGGACAGATAGATCCTATGGCTACACCTTC. Translating it yields CASSISGTDRSYGYTF.